A single sample is the source of the 6 T cell receptor beta chains below, sequenced in a study of shared clonotypes between healthy human individuals. The naive CD8 fraction comprised CD45RO-negative cells positively selected for CCR7 and excluded terminally differentiated effector memory CD45RA+ cells. Measured with immunoSEQ multiplex PCR; TCRdb has only the in-frame clones, and not every one. The sample holds roughly 770,000 clones, roughly 96% seen once. Sequenced: naive CD8+ T cells sorted from blood. These receptors were taken from a man in his thirties or forties in good health.

The V call is TRBV28, the J call TRBJ2-5; no reliable D call. Trimming removed 2 bases at V and 3 bases at J, with 1 base between. Germline CDR1 is MDHEN and CDR2 is SYDVKM. CDR3 length: 11 residues. CDR3 in DNA: TGTGCCAGCAGTTTAGAAGAGACCCAGTACTTC. It is translated as CASSLEETQYF.

This sequence joins TRBV5-1 and TRBJ1-1; 10 bases align to TRBD1. V was pared by 3 bases and J by 0 bases, with 8 bases of the junction left unmatched. Germline V gene lookup returns CDR1 SGHRS and CDR2 YFSETQ. This CDR3 region has 17 residues. CDR3 sequence reads: CASSSSGTGVVNTEAFF. CDR3 bases: TGCGCCAGCAGCTCCTCCGGGACAGGGGTTGTGAACACTGAAGCTTTCTTT.

This chain uses TRBV5-4 with TRBJ2-5; 8 bases fit TRBD2. This CDR3 has 15 amino acids. Germline V gene lookup returns CDR1 SGHNT and CDR2 YYREEE (reference sequence). Trimming took 4 bases from V and 2 from J; bases not matched to a gene: 7. As DNA, the CDR3 is TGTGCCAGCAGCCACGAACTAGCGGCTCAAGAGACCCAGTACTTC. Its protein is CASSHELAAQETQYF.

The rearrangement links TRBV5-1 to TRBJ1-1; weak D call: TRBD1 (5 bases). The CDR3 is 16 residues long. CDR1 is SGHRS, CDR2 YFSETQ, per germline. Trimming removed 3 bases at V and 1 base at J, with 16 bases between. CDR3 DNA sequence: TGCGCCAGCAGCTCAGGACCTTCCGGGGGGAACACTGAAGCTTTCTTT. As protein: CASSSGPSGGNTEAFF.

The V call is TRBV9, the J call TRBJ2-1; 14 bases map to TRBD2. V dropped 3 bases and J dropped 10; count of bases not matched to a gene: 6. Germline loops: CDR1 SGDLS, CDR2 YYNGEE. This CDR3 has 15 amino acids. The CDR3 DNA reads as TGTGCCAGCAGCGGTACGGGACTAGCGGGAGTGGAGCAGTTCTTC. Translation: CASSGTGLAGVEQFF.

The chain has TRBV29-1 and TRBJ2-1, with D perhaps TRBD1 (5 bases). V was trimmed by 3 bases and J by 6 bases, leaving 12 bases between them. The germline V gene encodes CDR1 SQVTM and CDR2 ANQGSEA. The CDR3 contains 13 residues. The CDR3 loop reads CSVDQGVGNEQFF. The CDR3 nucleotides are TGCAGCGTTGACCAGGGCGTCGGCAATGAGCAGTTCTTC.